Reported below is one T cell receptor beta chain. The antigen it recognizes is unknown. No quality values exist for individual bases; no much larger clone is one base distant. CDR1 and CDR2 are read off the germline V gene as SGHRS and YFSETQ. The CDR3 sequence holds 14 residues, the cysteine and phenylalanine included. Just CDR3 DNA is preserved here, 42 bases in frame from base 1. Trimming removed 5 bases from V and 6 bases from J; the gene matches leave 10 bases unexplained. The immunoSEQ Assay, a bias-controlled multiplex PCR, was used to amplify TCRbeta CDR3 regions from genomic DNA. The paper's processing steps were these. Nucleated cell counts per sample were estimated from amplification of reference gene primers within the assay. To quantify the absolute abundance of each unique TCRbeta CDR3 rearrangement, sequence reads were collapsed and filtered. For each sample, productive Simpson clonality was calculated as the square root of Simpson's diversity index over productive rearrangements. Imported from immuneACCESS, the table was reduced by TCRdb to in-frame sequences with V and J called. These copies leave out some clones; in studies compared against another copy, an unresolved V gene accounts for under half, and the cause of the remainder is not known. D and trimming come from the DNA, and the V and J calls and clone size come from that table. This sample holds roughly 81,000 clones; 87% were observed only once. The ten largest clones capture just over 8% of the sample.

The collaborating institutions used their own protocols to collect whole blood in K2EDTA tubes. For TCRbeta analysis, collaborators shipped samples as frozen whole blood, isolated PBMCs, or DNA extracted from either of those sample types. The entry originates in a study of blood T cell repertoires in COVID-19 (dated by TCRdb to the early 2020s). Regarding the complete study: Samples covering the acute and convalescent phases of COVID-19 were provided by collaborators in the United States, Italy and Spain. The prospective study material was composed of cDNA or gDNA derived from T cells, B-cell-depleted T cells, or PBMCs. Subjects who had been exposed to COVID-19, were actively infected with it, or had recovered from it provided the deeply sampled blood TCRbeta repertoires that made up the dataset. The repertoires were released in a freely available public database intended as a resource for research on the immune response to SARS-CoV-2. Samples came from the ongoing ImmuneRACE study (first 160 participants) plus 1,254 subjects from 6 global collaborators. The sample metadata nearly always contained a de-identified subject ID, COVID-19 status, age in years and sex. Where available, HLA class I and class II types were obtained from metadata supplied by the sample provider rather than from assay-based typing.

Overall results and qualifications from the work: The amount of clinical and demographic metadata varied by source and participant and was provided uncurated.

The chain is assembled from TRBV5-1 and TRBJ1-2, with TRBD1 identical over 7 junction bases. Sequencing was carried out using peripheral blood. The clonotype was recovered from a man aged 25-45 years with acute or convalescent COVID-19. DNA sequence: TGCGCCAGCAGGCGGGAGGGGGCTCGGGATGGCTACACCTTC. Its protein is CASRREGARDGYTF.